The clone carrying this T cell receptor (beta chain) appeared many times. Its antigen is unknown. Unique molecular identifiers featured in how the TCRbeta library was prepared. TCRdb re-analysed the PCR reads in MiXCR, keeping a single row per CDR3 protein. This sample has over 450,000 distinct CDR3 sequences, with 8% to 11% found just once. The source of the sample is a study of T-cell reconstitution after alpha-beta-depleted transplantation in children. General study findings and limits: Day-60 TCRbeta diversity that was high in some patients was derived from surviving recipient T cells and thymic progenitors. One year after transplant, T-cell counts and diversity came mostly from newly produced T cells.

The sample was PBMCs, taken before TCRalphabeta/CD19-depleted stem cell transplant. This TCR came from a child younger than 10 with inherited bone marrow failure, due to receive a stem cell transplant.

CDR3 DNA sequence: TGCGCCAGCAGCGTACTCTCCGGGACGCACCAAGAGACCCAGTACTTC. Its translation is CASSVLSGTHQETQYF. J is TRBJ2-5 and V is TRBV5-1; D could derive from TRBD1 or TRBD2 (5 bases each). The CDR3 has 16 residues. Trimming left V 4 bases short and J 0 bases short, with 16 bases between. The germline CDR1 and CDR2 sequences are SGHRS and YFSETQ.